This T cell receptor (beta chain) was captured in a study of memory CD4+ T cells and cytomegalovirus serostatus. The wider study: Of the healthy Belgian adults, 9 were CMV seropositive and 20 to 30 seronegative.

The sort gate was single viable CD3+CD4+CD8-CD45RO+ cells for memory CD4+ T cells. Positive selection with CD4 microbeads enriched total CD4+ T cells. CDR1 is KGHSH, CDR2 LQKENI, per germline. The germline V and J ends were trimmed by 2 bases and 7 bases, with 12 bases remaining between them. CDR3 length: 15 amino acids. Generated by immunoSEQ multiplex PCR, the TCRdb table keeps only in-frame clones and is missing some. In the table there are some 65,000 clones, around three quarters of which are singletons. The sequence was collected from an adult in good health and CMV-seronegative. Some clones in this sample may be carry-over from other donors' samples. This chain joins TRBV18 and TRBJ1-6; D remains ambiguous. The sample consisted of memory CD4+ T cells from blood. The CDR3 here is CASSPNEVRNSPLHF. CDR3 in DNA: TGTGCCAGCTCACCAAACGAGGTTCGGAATTCACCCCTCCACTTT.